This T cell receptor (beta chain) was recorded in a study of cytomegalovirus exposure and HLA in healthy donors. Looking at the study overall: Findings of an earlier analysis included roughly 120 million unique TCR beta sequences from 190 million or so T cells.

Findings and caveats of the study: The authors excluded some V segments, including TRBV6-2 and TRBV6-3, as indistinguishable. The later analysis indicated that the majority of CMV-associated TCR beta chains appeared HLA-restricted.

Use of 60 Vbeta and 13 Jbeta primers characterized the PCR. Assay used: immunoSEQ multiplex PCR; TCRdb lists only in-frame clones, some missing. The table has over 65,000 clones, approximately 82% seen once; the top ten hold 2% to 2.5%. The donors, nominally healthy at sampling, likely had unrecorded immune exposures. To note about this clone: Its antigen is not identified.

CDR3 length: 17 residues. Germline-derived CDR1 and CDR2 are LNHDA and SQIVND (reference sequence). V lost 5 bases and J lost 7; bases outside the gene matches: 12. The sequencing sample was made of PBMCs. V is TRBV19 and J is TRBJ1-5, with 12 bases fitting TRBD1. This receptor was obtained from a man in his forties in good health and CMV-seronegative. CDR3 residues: CASSALQGTGGFQPQHF. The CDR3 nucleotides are TGTGCCAGTAGTGCCCTTCAGGGGACAGGGGGCTTCCAGCCCCAGCATTTT.